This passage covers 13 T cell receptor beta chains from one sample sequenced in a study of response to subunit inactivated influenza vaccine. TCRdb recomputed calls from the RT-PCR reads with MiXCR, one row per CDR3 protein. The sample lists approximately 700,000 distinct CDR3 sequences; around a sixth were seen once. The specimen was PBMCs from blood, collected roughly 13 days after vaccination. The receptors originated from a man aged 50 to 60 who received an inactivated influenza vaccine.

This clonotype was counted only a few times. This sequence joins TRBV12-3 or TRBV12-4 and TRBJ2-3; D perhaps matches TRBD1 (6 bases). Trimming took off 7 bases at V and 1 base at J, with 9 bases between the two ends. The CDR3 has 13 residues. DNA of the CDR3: TGTGCCAGCAAACAGGGTGGCACAGATACGCAGTATTTT. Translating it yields CASKQGGTDTQYF.

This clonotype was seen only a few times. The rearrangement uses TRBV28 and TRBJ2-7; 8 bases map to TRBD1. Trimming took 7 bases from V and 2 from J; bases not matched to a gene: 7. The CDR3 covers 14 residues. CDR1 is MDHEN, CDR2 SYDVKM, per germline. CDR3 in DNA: TGTGCCAGCAACACAGGGGGTCGCCCCTACGAGCAGTACTTC. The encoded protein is CASNTGGRPYEQYF. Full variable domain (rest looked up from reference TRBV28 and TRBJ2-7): DVKVTQSSRYLVKRTGEKVFLECVQDMDHENMFWYRQDPGLGLRLIYFSYDVKMKEKGDIPEGYSVSREKKERFSLILESASTNQTSMYLCASNTGGRPYEQYFGPGTRLTVT.

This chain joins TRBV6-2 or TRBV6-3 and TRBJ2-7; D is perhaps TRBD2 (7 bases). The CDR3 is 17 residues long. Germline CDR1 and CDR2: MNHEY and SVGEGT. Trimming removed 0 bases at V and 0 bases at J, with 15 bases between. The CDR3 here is CASSYSEGGEDSYEQYF. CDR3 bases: TGTGCCAGCAGTTACTCCGAAGGGGGGGAAGACTCCTACGAGCAGTACTTC.

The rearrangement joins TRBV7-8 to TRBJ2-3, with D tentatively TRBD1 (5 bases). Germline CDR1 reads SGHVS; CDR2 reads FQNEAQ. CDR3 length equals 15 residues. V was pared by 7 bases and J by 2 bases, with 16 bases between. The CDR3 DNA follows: TGTGCCAGCACCCAGCTCAGGGCCTACACAGATACGCAGTATTTT. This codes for CASTQLRAYTDTQYF.

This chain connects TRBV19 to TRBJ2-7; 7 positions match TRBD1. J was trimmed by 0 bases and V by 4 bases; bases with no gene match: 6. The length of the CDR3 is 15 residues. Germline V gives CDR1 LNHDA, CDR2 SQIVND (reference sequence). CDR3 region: CASSTIDRVSYEQYF. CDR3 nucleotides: TGTGCCAGTAGTACCATCGACAGGGTCTCCTACGAGCAGTACTTC.

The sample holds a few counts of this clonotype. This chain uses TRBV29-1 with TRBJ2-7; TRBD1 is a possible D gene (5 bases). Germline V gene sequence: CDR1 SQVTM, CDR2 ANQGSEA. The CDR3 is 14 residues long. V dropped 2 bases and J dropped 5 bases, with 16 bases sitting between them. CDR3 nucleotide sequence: TGCAGCGTTGAACCTGGTGGGGCAACCGACGAGCAGTACTTC. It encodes CSVEPGGATDEQYF.

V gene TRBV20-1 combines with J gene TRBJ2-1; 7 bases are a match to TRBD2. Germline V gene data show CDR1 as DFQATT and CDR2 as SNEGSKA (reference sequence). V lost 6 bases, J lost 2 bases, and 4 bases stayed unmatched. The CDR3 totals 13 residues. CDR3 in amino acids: CSATGTTYNEQFF. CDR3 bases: TGCAGTGCAACCGGGACTACCTACAATGAGCAGTTCTTC.

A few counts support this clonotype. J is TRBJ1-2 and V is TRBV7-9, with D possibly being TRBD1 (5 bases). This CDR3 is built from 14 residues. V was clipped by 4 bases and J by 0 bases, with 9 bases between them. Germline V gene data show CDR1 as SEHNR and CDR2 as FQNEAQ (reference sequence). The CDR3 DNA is TGTGCCAGCAGCTCGGGACGTACTAACTATGGCTACACCTTC. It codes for CASSSGRTNYGYTF.

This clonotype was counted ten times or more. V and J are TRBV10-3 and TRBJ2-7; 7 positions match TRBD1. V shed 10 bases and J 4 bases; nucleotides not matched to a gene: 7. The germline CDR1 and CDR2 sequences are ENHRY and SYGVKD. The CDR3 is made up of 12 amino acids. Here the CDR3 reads CATGDSAYEQYF. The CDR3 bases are TGTGCCACCGGGGACAGCGCTTACGAGCAGTACTTC.

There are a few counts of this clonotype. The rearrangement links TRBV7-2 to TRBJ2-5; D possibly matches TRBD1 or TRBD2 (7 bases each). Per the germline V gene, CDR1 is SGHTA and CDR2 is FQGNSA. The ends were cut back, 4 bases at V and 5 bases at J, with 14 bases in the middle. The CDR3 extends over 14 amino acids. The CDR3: CASSSRGGGETQYF. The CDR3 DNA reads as TGTGCCAGCAGCTCCAGGGGGGGTGGCGAGACCCAGTACTTC.

The CDR3 DNA follows: TGTGCCAGCAGTTTGGGCGTTACTTACAATGAGCAGTTCTTC. The encoded protein is CASSLGVTYNEQFF. The chain has TRBV28 and TRBJ2-1; D is uncertain. The CDR3 extends over 14 amino acids. The V and J ends lost 3 bases and 4 bases respectively, with 10 bases between them. Germline CDR1 reads MDHEN; CDR2 reads SYDVKM.

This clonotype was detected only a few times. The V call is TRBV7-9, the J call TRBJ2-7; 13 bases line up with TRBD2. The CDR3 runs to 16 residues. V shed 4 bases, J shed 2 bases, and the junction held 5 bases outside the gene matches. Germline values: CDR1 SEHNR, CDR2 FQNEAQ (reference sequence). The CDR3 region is CASSSFTSGGAYEQYF. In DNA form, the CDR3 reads TGTGCCAGCAGCTCCTTCACTAGCGGGGGGGCCTACGAGCAGTACTTC.

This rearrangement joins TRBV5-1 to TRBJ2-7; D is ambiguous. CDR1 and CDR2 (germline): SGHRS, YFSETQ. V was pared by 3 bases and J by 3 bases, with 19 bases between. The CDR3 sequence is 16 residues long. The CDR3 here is CASSSTDISPLYEQYF. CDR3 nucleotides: TGCGCCAGCAGCTCAACCGACATTTCCCCTCTCTACGAGCAGTACTTC.